These 25 T cell receptor beta chains share one sample of origin, sequenced in a study of identical twins (dated by TCRdb to the mid-2010s). Libraries were prepared through 5' RACE. Sequencing relied on an Illumina HiSeq 2000. TCRdb's own reprocessing of the public reads used fastp at Q25 and MiXCR and kept productive beta chains. Rows matching on CDR3 protein sequence are summarized as one entry with the most common DNA and genes. This sample lists a few hundred thousand distinct CDR3 sequences; 9.5% to 15% were detected once. Together, the top ten hold 4% to 5% of the sample. The same data also contributed to another study, on yellow fever vaccine responses in identical twins.

Sequencing was carried out using memory (CD45RO+) T cells sorted from blood. The sample's cell subset or site label, in plain terms: CD45RO+ enriched T cells. The receptor source for this set is a woman under 30 in good health.

Only a few counts were recorded for this clonotype. The chain carries TRBV7-8 and TRBJ2-2, with TRBD2 matching over 7 bases. J gave up 1 base and V 1 base, and 9 bases lay outside the gene matches. The CDR3 runs to 18 residues. Germline CDR1 reads SGHVS; CDR2 reads FQNEAQ. In DNA form, the CDR3 reads TGTGCCAGCAGCTTAGTAGAGTGGGGCGGGGGGAACACCGGGGAGCTGTTTTTT. It is translated as CASSLVEWGGGNTGELFF.

This clonotype was found many times. V gene TRBV29-1 combines with J gene TRBJ2-7; D is possibly TRBD1 (5 bases). Germline values: CDR1 SQVTM, CDR2 ANQGSEA. Between the trimmed V and J ends, which lost 1 base and 4 bases, there was a span of 14 bases. CDR3 size: 14 residues. This chain's CDR3 is CSVEANSQGYEQYF. CDR3 bases: TGCAGCGTTGAAGCTAATAGTCAGGGTTACGAGCAGTACTTC.

By its share, this clonotype is medium-sized. The CDR3 DNA follows: TGTGCCAGCAGTTTGGAAGGGAACTATGGCTACACCTTC. Protein product: CASSLEGNYGYTF. The genes are TRBV27 and TRBJ1-2; D unresolved. The germline V and J ends were trimmed by 3 bases and 2 bases, with 7 bases remaining between them. This CDR3 has 13 residues. Germline CDR1 reads MNHEY; CDR2 reads SMNVEV (reference sequence).

The genes are TRBV11-3 and TRBJ2-3; the D gene is possibly TRBD2 (6 bases). V lost 1 base, J lost 2 bases, and 13 bases lay in between. The germline CDR1 and CDR2 sequences are SGHNT and YENEEA. The CDR3 is 16 amino acids. The CDR3 sequence is CASSLGREPFTDTQYF. In DNA form, the CDR3 reads TGTGCCAGCAGCTTAGGACGGGAGCCCTTCACAGATACGCAGTATTTT.

The chain is built from TRBV28 and TRBJ2-5; 9 bases are a match to TRBD1. Looked up from germline, CDR1 is MDHEN and CDR2 is SYDVKM. The junction had 11 bases not matched to a gene; V was cut back by 2 bases and J by 4 bases. The CDR3 length is 17 residues. The CDR3 spells CASSLAGRTGVGETQYF. CDR3 coding DNA: TGTGCCAGCAGTTTAGCCGGGCGGACAGGGGTGGGAGAGACCCAGTACTTC.

This sequence joins TRBV5-1 and TRBJ2-7; D is possibly TRBD2 (6 bases). The CDR3 runs to 15 residues. With 0 bases removed from V and 3 bases from J, the gap between germline ends came to 13 bases. From germline, CDR1 is SGHRS and CDR2 YFSETQ. Here the CDR3 DNA reads TGCGCCAGCAGCTTGGTTGGCGGGCGGGGCTACGAGCAGTACTTC. Its protein product is CASSLVGGRGYEQYF.

Many counts were recorded for this clonotype. The rearrangement uses TRBV20-1 and TRBJ2-3; 13 positions match TRBD2. The CDR3 contains 16 residues. Per germline, CDR1 DFQATT and CDR2 SNEGSKA (reference sequence). V dropped 6 bases and J dropped 4; count of bases not matched to a gene: 10. CDR3 bases: TGCAGTGCGCCGACTAGCGGGGGGCCTGGGGCAGATACGCAGTATTTT. Encoded protein: CSAPTSGGPGADTQYF.

This clonotype has a handful of counts. The V gene is TRBV6-1, the J gene TRBJ2-1, with TRBD2 identical over 8 bases. The CDR3 length is 16 residues. V gave up 2 bases and J gave up 6 bases; unmatched junction bases: 9. Germline V gene lookup returns CDR1 MNHNS and CDR2 SASEGT. CDR3 residues: CASSEWGTRVRNEQFF. The DNA of the CDR3 is TGTGCCAGCAGTGAATGGGGGACTAGAGTTCGCAATGAGCAGTTCTTC.

The rearrangement uses TRBV10-3 and TRBJ1-6, with D perhaps TRBD1 (5 bases). V was cut by 5 bases and J by 5 bases, with 19 bases left in between. Germline CDR1 ENHRY, CDR2 SYGVKD. The CDR3 extends over 17 amino acids. The CDR3 loop reads CAISKSAGEVDNSPLHF. Written as DNA, the CDR3 is TGTGCCATCAGTAAATCCGCGGGGGAGGTTGATAATTCACCCCTCCACTTT.

This chain uses TRBV20-1 with TRBJ2-1; D remains unclear. This CDR3 is 16 amino acids long. Germline values: CDR1 DFQATT, CDR2 SNEGSKA (reference sequence). CDR3 sequence: CCSRGQRPSSYNEQFF. The DNA for the CDR3 is TGCTGCTCTAGAGGTCAGCGTCCGAGCTCCTACAATGAGCAGTTCTTC.

This clonotype was observed a handful of times. The V call is TRBV3-1, the J call TRBJ2-1, with TRBD1 as a possible D gene (6 bases). This CDR3 contains 16 residues. CDR1 and CDR2 from the germline V gene are LGHDT and YNNKEL (reference sequence). Trimming cost V 1 base and J 4 bases, with 14 bases left between them. CDR3 bases: TGTGCCAGCAGCCAAGGGGCGACAGGTATATACAATGAGCAGTTCTTC. Its translation: CASSQGATGIYNEQFF.

The chain employs TRBV5-6 and TRBJ1-5, with a weak D call TRBD1 (6 bases). Per germline, CDR1 SGHDT and CDR2 YYEEEE. The CDR3 spans 15 residues. The V end was cut by 1 base, the J end by 4 bases, with 12 bases between. CDR3 amino acids: CASSLTGSGNQPQHF. Written as DNA, the CDR3 is TGTGCCAGCAGCTTGACAGGGAGTGGGAATCAGCCCCAGCATTTT.

The V and J genes are TRBV2 and TRBJ1-1; TRBD1 is a possible D gene (5 bases). CDR1 and CDR2 (germline): SNHLY, FYNNEI. This CDR3 spans 15 amino acids. V gave up 6 bases and J gave up 4 bases, with 18 bases separating them. CDR3: CASSERGHGGTEAFF. CDR3 bases: TGTGCCAGCAGCGAAAGAGGGCACGGGGGCACTGAAGCTTTCTTT.

The J gene is TRBJ2-7, the V gene TRBV7-2; TRBD1 matches 10 bases. The length of the CDR3 is 14 residues. The V and J ends lost 0 bases and 7 bases, in that order; junction bases with no gene match: 3. CDR1 is SGHTA, CDR2 FQGNSA, per germline. The CDR3 spells CASSLAGQGWEQYF. The CDR3, as DNA: TGTGCCAGCAGCTTAGCGGGACAGGGGTGGGAGCAGTACTTC. The variable domain in full, completed from reference TRBV7-2 and TRBJ2-7, reads GAGVSQSPSNKVTEKGKDVELRCDPISGHTALYWYRQSLGQGLEFLIYFQGNSAPDKSGLPSDRFSAERTGGSVSTLTIQRTQQEDSAVYLCASSLAGQGWEQYFGPGTRLTVT.

This clonotype was found a few times. The chain links TRBV6-4 to TRBJ1-1, with unresolved D. Trimming removed 0 bases at V and 2 bases at J, with 7 bases between. Germline V gene sequence: CDR1 MRHNA, CDR2 SNTAGT. The CDR3 extends over 14 amino acids. The CDR3 reads CASSDSLGNTEAFF. The CDR3 bases are TGTGCCAGCAGTGACTCGCTGGGAAACACTGAAGCTTTCTTT.

This clonotype has just a few counts. This rearrangement joins TRBV27 to TRBJ2-1; TRBD2 aligns across 8 bases. This CDR3 contains 13 residues. Germline V CDR1 and CDR2: MNHEY, SMNVEV (reference sequence). Trimming removed 4 bases from V and 7 bases from J; junction bases left unmatched: 3. The CDR3 nucleotides read TGTGCCAGCAGTTGGCCGGGGGGGAATGAGCAGTTCTTC. Translating gives CASSWPGGNEQFF.

This clonotype was picked up a small number of times. The V and J genes are TRBV9 and TRBJ2-1; D not certain. There are 11 residues in the CDR3. V was trimmed by 0 bases and J by 9 bases, leaving 4 bases between them. Germline lookup yields CDR1 SGDLS and CDR2 YYNGEE. The CDR3 region is CASSVDREQFF. CDR3 in DNA: TGTGCCAGCAGCGTAGATCGTGAGCAGTTCTTC. The variable domain in full, with the rest retrieved from reference TRBV9 and TRBJ2-1, is DSGVTQTPKHLITATGQRVTLRCSPRSGDLSVYWYQQSLDQGLQFLIQYYNGEERAKGNILERFSAQQFPDLHSELNLSSLELGDSALYFCASSVDREQFFGPGTRLTVL.

This clonotype appeared a few times. This chain joins TRBV25-1 and TRBJ2-7, with 8 bases identical to TRBD2. Germline CDR1 MGHDK, CDR2 SYGVNS. With 3 bases clipped from V and 7 bases from J, the junction kept 11 bases outside the gene matches. The CDR3 length is 15 residues. The CDR3: CASSDWGPGGHEQYF. As DNA, the CDR3 is TGTGCCAGCAGTGATTGGGGACCGGGAGGGCATGAGCAGTACTTC.

This clonotype has a count of ten or more. The rearrangement uses TRBV28 and TRBJ1-1, with D possibly being TRBD1 (5 bases). V was shortened by 5 bases and J by 0 bases, with 7 bases between the two germline ends. There are 13 residues in the CDR3. CDR1 and CDR2 from the germline V gene are MDHEN and SYDVKM. CDR3 sequence (DNA): TGTGCCAGCAGTGGGACGCTGAACACTGAAGCTTTCTTT. Translated, it gives CASSGTLNTEAFF. The full variable domain, with the rest looked up from reference TRBV28 and TRBJ1-1, is DVKVTQSSRYLVKRTGEKVFLECVQDMDHENMFWYRQDPGLGLRLIYFSYDVKMKEKGDIPEGYSVSREKKERFSLILESASTNQTSMYLCASSGTLNTEAFFGQGTRLTVV.

At least ten counts were recorded for this clonotype. The chain carries TRBV7-6 and TRBJ2-7; D ambiguous. This CDR3 region has 14 residues. CDR1 SGHVS and CDR2 FNYEAQ come from the germline V gene. V lost 2 bases and J lost 4, with 12 bases in between. The CDR3 protein is CASSLSGRAYEQYF. As DNA, the CDR3 is TGTGCCAGCAGCTTAAGTGGCCGGGCGTACGAGCAGTACTTC.

The sample holds a few counts of this clonotype. The chain uses TRBV5-1 and TRBJ2-7; 8 nucleotides agree with TRBD2. Germline trimming cut 4 bases from V and 7 bases from J; bases unmatched to any gene: 7. This CDR3 region has 13 residues. Germline V gene sequence: CDR1 SGHRS, CDR2 YFSETQ. CDR3 sequence (DNA): TGCGCCAGCAGCACCGGACTAGCTGAGGAGCAGTACTTC. Amino acid sequence: CASSTGLAEEQYF.

This clonotype was picked up a small number of times. This chain uses TRBV25-1 with TRBJ2-7; no clear D. Germline CDR1 MGHDK, CDR2 SYGVNS. Between the trimmed V and J ends, which lost 2 bases and 2 bases, there was a span of 7 bases. There are 13 residues in the CDR3. Here the CDR3 reads CASSEGGAYEQYF. The CDR3 DNA reads as TGTGCCAGCAGTGAAGGTGGAGCCTACGAGCAGTACTTC.

The table lists this clonotype with many counts. This rearrangement joins TRBV7-3 to TRBJ2-7; D remains ambiguous. Per germline, CDR1 SGHTA and CDR2 FQGTGA. The V end lost 5 bases, the J end lost 0 bases, and 8 bases lay between the germline ends. This CDR3 has 13 amino acids. The CDR3: CASSPTPSYEQYF. For the CDR3, the DNA is TGTGCCAGCAGCCCCACCCCCTCCTACGAGCAGTACTTC.

Note on this clonotype: A much larger clone differs from this one at a single base, so this may be a read error. V gene TRBV15 combines with J gene TRBJ2-5; D may correspond to TRBD1 or TRBD2 (5 bases each). This CDR3 spans 14 amino acids. Germline CDR1 and CDR2: LNHNV and YYDKDF (reference sequence). The CDR3 DNA follows: TGTGCCACCAGCAGACGGGGACCGCAAGGGACCCAGTACTTC. It yields the protein CATSRRGPQGTQYF.

The J gene is TRBJ1-6, the V gene TRBV6-1, with 10 bases lining up with TRBD1. CDR1 MNHNS and CDR2 SASEGT come from the germline V gene. CDR3 size: 15 residues. V lost 6 bases and J lost 5; bases outside the gene matches: 4. CDR3 region: CASRSGQGDNSPLHF. In nucleotides, the CDR3 is TGTGCCAGCAGATCCGGACAGGGGGATAATTCACCCCTCCACTTT.